The text below deals with one TCR beta chain. Its cognate antigen is unknown. This entry belongs to a study of shared clonotypes between healthy human individuals. On the study more broadly: There were three CD4 naive, three CD4 memory, two CD8 naive and one CD8 memory plates per donor. Study outcomes and limitations: Blood was the only sampled material, and tissue repertoires likely differ.

The CDR3 length is 15 residues. In germline, CDR1 is GTSNPN, CDR2 SVGIG (reference sequence). V was pared by 3 bases and J by 8 bases, with 19 bases between. The method was immunoSEQ multiplex PCR; TCRdb's version includes in-frame clones alone and lacks a portion of them. The repertoire holds roughly 640,000 clones, with roughly 97% as singletons. This sequence originates from a woman in her thirties in good health. The chain combines TRBV30 with TRBJ1-4; D is possibly TRBD1 (6 bases). Sequenced input: naive CD4+ T cells sorted from blood. As to subset: CD45RA+ positively selected. The CDR3 DNA reads as TGTGCCTGGAGCGGAAAACAGGGCGAGAGGGAAAAACTGTTTTTT. Protein sequence: CAWSGKQGEREKLFF.